One sample yielded the 23 T cell receptor beta chains listed below, sequenced in a study of human T cells and chemical hapten exposure. Indicated time point: patch test 3, about 24 weeks after DPC sensitization. Treatment meaning: therapeutic diphenylcyclopropenone sensitization with weekly scalp DPC. TCRdb analysed the RACE reads with MiXCR anew, one entry per CDR3 protein. The table has more than 150,000 distinct CDR3 sequences, approximately 26% seen once. The specimen comprised whole blood, sampled in connection with sensitization to the hapten diphenylcyclopropenone (DPC). These receptors all stem from a woman between 40 and 50 years old with alopecia areata. Some clones in this sample may be carry-over from other donors' samples.

This clonotype was counted many times. CDR3 protein: CASSSGQGREKLFF. CDR3 bases: TGTGCCAGCAGCTCGGGACAGGGGCGAGAAAAACTGTTTTTT. This chain links TRBV7-9 with TRBJ1-4; 10 bases line up with TRBD1. Looked up from germline, CDR1 is SEHNR and CDR2 is FQNEAQ (reference sequence). After removal of 4 bases from V and 8 bases from J, the junction contained 4 bases not matched to a gene. The CDR3 has 14 residues.

The CDR3 DNA follows: TGTGCCAGCAGGCGACTAGCGGCAGGGTCTGGCTACGAGCAGTACTTC. Its protein is CASRRLAAGSGYEQYF. This chain connects TRBV28 to TRBJ2-7; 9 bases are shared with TRBD2. This CDR3 is 16 amino acids long. The germline V gene has CDR1 MDHEN and CDR2 SYDVKM. With V trimmed by 6 bases and J by 3 bases, 12 bases remained unmatched. Complete variable domain (other parts from reference TRBV28 and TRBJ2-7): DVKVTQSSRYLVKRTGEKVFLECVQDMDHENMFWYRQDPGLGLRLIYFSYDVKMKEKGDIPEGYSVSREKKERFSLILESASTNQTSMYLCASRRLAAGSGYEQYFGPGTRLTVT.

The CDR3 loop reads CASSLHRPSSGNTIYF. The CDR3, as DNA: TGTGCCAGCAGTTTACATCGACCGTCCTCTGGAAACACCATATATTTT. The J gene is TRBJ1-3, the V gene TRBV12-3 or TRBV12-4; D is uncertain. V lost 2 bases to trimming and J lost 0 bases, with 11 bases between them. CDR3 size: 16 residues.

The chain recombines TRBV4-3 with TRBJ2-5; no reliable D call. The CDR3 has 16 residues. V was shortened by 2 bases and J by 0 bases, with 13 bases between the two germline ends. Germline V lookup: CDR1 LGHNA, CDR2 YSLEER. The CDR3 DNA sequence: TGCGCCAGCAGCCAATCCATTAGGACCGACCAAGAGACCCAGTACTTC. This translates into CASSQSIRTDQETQYF.

This clonotype was observed many times. The chain uses TRBV27 and TRBJ2-2; D is possibly TRBD2 (5 bases). Per the germline V gene, CDR1 is MNHEY and CDR2 is SMNVEV (reference sequence). There are 14 residues in the CDR3. V was shortened by 10 bases and J by 3 bases, with 15 bases between the two germline ends. CDR3 amino acids: CATRTSIYTGELFF. CDR3 nucleotide sequence: TGTGCCACACGGACTTCCATTTACACCGGGGAGCTGTTTTTT.

This clonotype has more than one count but fewer than ten. The rearrangement links TRBV5-4 to TRBJ2-3; tentatively, D is TRBD2 (5 bases). This CDR3 spans 16 amino acids. V was pared by 2 bases and J by 8 bases, with 21 bases between. CDR1 is SGHNT, CDR2 YYREEE, per germline (reference sequence). The CDR3 protein is CASSLADALPAGTQYF. The CDR3 nucleotides read TGTGCCAGCAGCTTAGCGGACGCACTTCCGGCGGGTACGCAGTATTTT.

The genes are TRBV7-2 and TRBJ2-1; D is unresolved. CDR3 length equals 16 residues. Between the trimmed V and J ends, which lost 2 bases and 0 bases, there was a span of 11 bases. The germline V gene encodes CDR1 SGHTA and CDR2 FQGNSA. In DNA form, the CDR3 reads TGTGCCAGCAGCTTATGGGGTTCGAGCTCCTACAATGAGCAGTTCTTC. Protein: CASSLWGSSSYNEQFF.

The genes are TRBV4-2 and TRBJ2-7; D is unclear. Germline lookup yields CDR1 LGHNA and CDR2 YNFKEQ. This CDR3 contains 18 residues. V was trimmed by 0 bases and J by 2 bases, leaving 20 bases between them. The CDR3 bases are TGTGCCAGCAGCCAAGAGATGAACAAGACCACGGGCACCTACGAGCAGTACTTC. Translated, it gives CASSQEMNKTTGTYEQYF.

Worth noting for this clonotype: Germline is not matched at one junction end, which may reflect a read error. The chain is built from TRBV11-1 and TRBJ2-1; D may be TRBD2 (5 bases). The CDR3 extends over 18 amino acids. Germline lookup yields CDR1 SGHAT and CDR2 FQDESV (reference sequence). CDR3 region: CASSLEGAARSSYNEQFF. The CDR3 nucleotides read TGTGCCAGCAGCTTAGAGGGAGCGGCTCGGAGCTCCTACAATGAGCAGTTCTTT.

The chain uses TRBV20-1 and TRBJ2-7; TRBD1 agrees at 8 bases. Germline CDR1 DFQATT, CDR2 SNEGSKA (reference sequence). This CDR3 is 14 amino acids long. V shed 0 bases and J 5 bases; nucleotides not matched to a gene: 6. This chain's CDR3 is CSARDWTGSDEQYF. CDR3 sequence (DNA): TGCAGTGCTAGAGACTGGACAGGGTCCGACGAGCAGTACTTC.

V gene TRBV7-6 combines with J gene TRBJ2-3; TRBD2 agrees at 12 bases. Germline values: CDR1 SGHVS, CDR2 FNYEAQ. This CDR3 has 16 amino acids. The J segment lost 2 bases and the V segment lost 5 bases, leaving 5 bases of the junction unmatched. CDR3 nucleotide sequence: TGTGCCAGCAGCCTTCTAGCGGGAGGGGTCACAGATACGCAGTATTTT. It specifies CASSLLAGGVTDTQYF.

This clonotype occurred a few times. This chain connects TRBV4-2 to TRBJ2-1; the match to TRBD2 covers 10 bases. CDR1 LGHNA and CDR2 YNFKEQ come from the germline V gene. This CDR3 spans 17 amino acids. The trim removed 2 bases at V and 5 bases at J, leaving 9 bases unmatched. This CDR3 reads CASSQMLLAGTDNEQFF. CDR3 DNA sequence: TGTGCCAGCAGCCAAATGCTACTAGCGGGGACGGACAATGAGCAGTTCTTC.

The chain is built from TRBV10-3 and TRBJ2-2; weak D call: TRBD2 (5 bases). The CDR3 sequence is 15 residues long. Between the trimmed V and J ends, which lost 5 bases and 5 bases, there was a span of 15 bases. The germline V gene encodes CDR1 ENHRY and CDR2 SYGVKD. The CDR3, as DNA: TGTGCCATCAGTCGGGGAGCGGAGACGACCGGGGAGCTGTTTTTT. This translates into CAISRGAETTGELFF.

This clonotype was seen a few times. The genes are TRBV6-5 and TRBJ2-5; D is perhaps TRBD1 or TRBD2 (5 bases each). The germline V gene encodes CDR1 MNHEY and CDR2 SVGAGI. This CDR3 spans 14 amino acids. Trimming took off 6 bases at V and 0 bases at J, with 11 bases between the two ends. The CDR3 bases are TGTGCCAGCAGCCTCCCGGGACACCAAGAGACCCAGTACTTC. This encodes CASSLPGHQETQYF.

This clonotype has more than one count but fewer than ten. The chain combines TRBV20-1 with TRBJ2-5; D not certain. Germline values: CDR1 DFQATT, CDR2 SNEGSKA (reference sequence). The V end lost 1 base, the J end lost 2 bases, and 2 bases lay between the germline ends. This CDR3 spans 11 amino acids. The CDR3 DNA follows: TGCAGTGCTAGAGGGCAAGAGACCCAGTACTTC. It codes for CSARGQETQYF.

V usage is TRBV6-2 or TRBV6-3 and J usage is TRBJ2-5; no definite D call. The germline gives CDR1 MNHEY, CDR2 SVGEGT. The CDR3 runs to 13 residues. V was clipped by 7 bases and J by 7 bases, with 16 bases between them. CDR3 amino acids: CASITPTAGTQYF. CDR3 bases: TGTGCCAGCATCACACCCACGGCCGGGACCCAGTACTTC.

This clonotype was counted ten times or more. The rearrangement joins TRBV6-2 or TRBV6-3 to TRBJ2-5; D may correspond to TRBD1 or TRBD2 (5 bases each). V lost 7 bases and J 1 base, leaving 22 bases between the germline ends. The germline V gene has CDR1 MNHEY and CDR2 SVGEGT. CDR3 size: 17 residues. Written as DNA, the CDR3 is TGTGCCAGCACCCGGGACCCTCGGCAGCCGCTCCAAGAGACCCAGTACTTC. As protein: CASTRDPRQPLQETQYF.

This chain uses TRBV20-1 with TRBJ2-7, with 9 bases that match TRBD1. The CDR3 has 15 amino acids. V trimming: 0 bases; J trimming: 1 base; junction bases outside the gene matches: 4. Germline assignment: CDR1 DFQATT and CDR2 SNEGSKA (reference sequence). In DNA, the CDR3 is TGCAGTGCTAGAGACCCAGACAGGGGGTCCTACGAGCAGTACTTC. As protein: CSARDPDRGSYEQYF.

The chain uses TRBV7-2 and TRBJ1-2, with TRBD1 matching over 9 bases. Germline V gives CDR1 SGHTA, CDR2 FQGNSA. This CDR3 contains 15 residues. The ends lost 0 bases at V and 2 bases at J; junction bases unmatched: 1. DNA of the CDR3: TGTGCCAGCAGCTTAGCGGGGACAGGGAACTATGGCTACACCTTC. Protein sequence: CASSLAGTGNYGYTF.

This clonotype was counted between two and nine times. This chain uses TRBV5-1 with TRBJ2-3; no reliable D call. V gave up 0 bases and J gave up 0 bases, with 8 bases separating them. Per the germline V gene, CDR1 is SGHRS and CDR2 is YFSETQ. The CDR3 is made up of 15 amino acids. The CDR3 nucleotides read TGCGCCAGCAGCTTGGCTTTGGGAAGCACAGATACGCAGTATTTT. This translates into CASSLALGSTDTQYF.

V usage is TRBV7-2 and J usage is TRBJ2-3; TRBD1 matches 8 bases. The CDR3 contains 14 residues. V lost 9 bases to trimming and J lost 1 base; unmatched junction nucleotides: 6. Germline values: CDR1 SGHTA, CDR2 FQGNSA. CDR3: CASKQGGGTDTQYF. For the CDR3, the DNA is TGTGCCAGTAAACAGGGGGGCGGCACAGATACGCAGTATTTT.

This clonotype was counted at least ten times. The chain employs TRBV7-8 and TRBJ1-3, with D hard to call. Trimming left V 5 bases short and J 0 bases short, with 11 bases between. CDR3 length equals 15 residues. Germline V gene lookup returns CDR1 SGHVS and CDR2 FQNEAQ. CDR3 amino acids: CASSPGPNSGNTIYF. The CDR3 region has the DNA TGTGCCAGCAGCCCAGGACCCAACTCTGGAAACACCATATATTTT. Filled out from reference TRBV7-8 and TRBJ1-3, the complete variable domain reads GAGVSQSPRYKVAKRGQDVALRCDPISGHVSLFWYQQALGQGPEFLTYFQNEAQLDKSGLPSDRFFAERPEGSVSTLKIQRTQQEDSAVYLCASSPGPNSGNTIYFGEGSWLTVV.

This clonotype was seen only a few times. The chain recombines TRBV24-1 with TRBJ2-1, with 13 positions matching TRBD2. The germline gives CDR1 KGHDR, CDR2 SFDVKD. With 9 bases clipped from V and 6 bases from J, the junction kept 4 bases outside the gene matches. The CDR3 is 14 residues long. This CDR3 reads CATGTSGTSNEQFF. The CDR3 DNA sequence: TGTGCCACCGGGACTAGCGGGACGTCCAATGAGCAGTTCTTC.